A selection of T cell receptor beta chains follows, all from one sample in a study of Tregs in tolerant kidney transplant recipients. Produced via immunoSEQ multiplex PCR; TCRdb's table is partial and in-frame only. The sample records more than 60,000 clones, roughly 98% being singletons. The material sequenced was CD4+ T cells from blood, taken before the transplant. The receptors come from a human donor who received a combined kidney and bone marrow transplant. CDR3s include the opening cysteine and the closing phenylalanine or tryptophan. Each record gives: J gene, V gene, clone size, D gene, CDR3 DNA, CDR3 protein. The D gene is left open where the match is weak. The size entry is marked missing in some rows and otherwise reads once, few, many or a size class.

TRBJ1-6,TRBV7-9,once,TRBD1,TGTGCCAGCGGACAGGGGAACAATTCACCCCTCCACTTT,CASGQGNNSPLHF
TRBJ2-6,TRBV5-1,NA,NA,TGCGCCAGCAGCTATCATACCCGGACAGCGAGTTTCTCTGGGGCCAACGTCCTGACTTTC,CASSYHTRTASFSGANVLTF
TRBJ2-7,TRBV6-5,NA,NA,TGTGCCAGCAGTTACCGGAGCTCCTACGAGCAGTACTTC,CASSYRSSYEQYF
TRBJ1-1,TRBV10-3,NA,NA,TGTGCCATCAGCGGTGGGAGCCTAAAACCTGAAGCTTTCTTT,CAISGGSLKPEAFF
TRBJ1-1,TRBV7-2,NA,TRBD1,TGTGCCAGCAGCTTAGGGGGGACAGGGAACACTGAAGCTTTCTTT,CASSLGGTGNTEAFF
TRBJ2-7,TRBV7-3,NA,TRBD2,TGTGCCAGCAGCCTCAACGGGGGGGCGCGCAACGAGCAGTACTTC,CASSLNGGARNEQYF
TRBJ1-1,TRBV30,NA,NA,TGTGCCTGGCGACGGGCCCGGGGGGCTTTCTTT,CAWRRARGAFF
TRBJ2-7,TRBV7-9,NA,NA,TGTGCCAGCAGCTCGACAGGATCCAGAGCCTACGAGCAGTACTTC,CASSSTGSRAYEQYF
TRBJ2-4,TRBV19,NA,TRBD2,TGTGCCAGTAGTAGCGGGAGGGTTAACGGGAACATTCAGTACTTC,CASSSGRVNGNIQYF
TRBJ1-4,TRBV4-3,NA,NA,TGCGCCAGCAGCCAAGCCCGGGGTCGGGAAAAACTGTTTTTT,CASSQARGREKLFF
TRBJ2-1,TRBV4-3,NA,NA,TGCGCCAGCAGCCAAGTTATAGGACGGGATAGGTACAATGAGCAGTTCTTC,CASSQVIGRDRYNEQFF
TRBJ2-3,TRBV18,NA,TRBD2,TGTGCCAGCTCACCTTTTTCTAGCGGGGGAAGCACAGATACGCAGTATTTT,CASSPFSSGGSTDTQYF
TRBJ2-7,TRBV7-2,once,TRBD1,TGTGCCAGCAGCGCCGGACAGGGAATCTCCTACGAGCAGTACTTC,CASSAGQGISYEQYF
TRBJ1-2,TRBV5-1,NA,TRBD1,TGCGCCAGCAGCCGGGACAGGCTCGATGGCTACACCTTC,CASSRDRLDGYTF
TRBJ1-6,TRBV19,NA,NA,TGTGCCAGTAGTGATACAGCCTCACCCCTCCACTTT,CASSDTASPLHF
TRBJ2-5,TRBV18,NA,TRBD1,TGTGCCAGCTCACCGCTGACAGGGGGCAGAGGAGAGACCCAGTACTTC,CASSPLTGGRGETQYF
TRBJ1-5,TRBV7-2,NA,NA,TGTGCCAGCACCAGGGGACCGGGCCAGGGTATCAATCAGCCCCAGCATTTT,CASTRGPGQGINQPQHF
TRBJ2-1,TRBV5-1,NA,TRBD1,TGCGCCAGCAGCTTGGGGCCAGGGGGCGAAGACAATGAGCAGTTCTTC,CASSLGPGGEDNEQFF
TRBJ2-5,TRBV29-1,once,NA,TGCAGCGTTGAGCCCAGGGCAGGGACCCAGTACTTC,CSVEPRAGTQYF
TRBJ1-2,TRBV6-5,NA,NA,TGTGCCAGCACCCCTACAGGCGTTCGGGGCTACACCTTC,CASTPTGVRGYTF
TRBJ2-1,TRBV5-4,NA,TRBD2,TGTGCCAGCAGCTTGAGGACTAGCGGGAGGTACAATGAGCAGTTCTTC,CASSLRTSGRYNEQFF
TRBJ2-1,TRBV6-6,NA,TRBD2,TGTGCCAGCAGTTACGTGGGAAGCGGGAGTAATGAGCAGTTCTTC,CASSYVGSGSNEQFF
TRBJ2-1,TRBV19,NA,TRBD2,TGTGCCAGTAGTATCCAGACTAGCGTCTACAATGAGCAGTTCTTC,CASSIQTSVYNEQFF
TRBJ1-2,TRBV7-9,NA,NA,TGTGCCAGCAGCTTAGTGGCCGAACAAGGCTACACCTTC,CASSLVAEQGYTF
TRBJ1-5,TRBV5-3,few,TRBD1,TGTGCCATTGGGGTCGACAGGGTTCGCAATCAGCCCCAGCATTTT,CAIGVDRVRNQPQHF
TRBJ2-5,TRBV4-2,once,TRBD1,TGTGCCAGCAGTTTGGGACAGGGAGGGGAGACCCAGTACTTC,CASSLGQGGETQYF
TRBJ2-7,TRBV4-3,NA,NA,TGCGCCAGCAGCCAAGATGTCGAGCCAGCGTGGGAGCAGTACTTC,CASSQDVEPAWEQYF
TRBJ2-7,TRBV27,NA,NA,TGTGCCAGCAGTTTATGGGAGCCCCCCTTGCTATTTTTC,CASSLWEPPLLFF
TRBJ1-1,TRBV20-1,NA,TRBD1,TGCAGTGCTAGACAAAGGGGGCACGTGTGG,CSARQRGHVW
TRBJ2-3,TRBV15,NA,TRBD2,TGTGCCACCAGCGGTACTAGCGCCTCCACAGATACGCAGTATTTT,CATSGTSASTDTQYF
TRBJ1-5,TRBV7-8,NA,NA,TGTGCCAGCAGCTTTGTGATAGAACAGCCCCAGCATTTT,CASSFVIEQPQHF
TRBJ2-3,TRBV4-3,NA,TRBD2,TGCGCCAGCAGCCTCGGTAGCGGGGGCAGATTCGTTAACACAGATACGCAGTATTTT,CASSLGSGGRFVNTDTQYF
TRBJ2-1,TRBV2,NA,TRBD1,TGTGCCAGCAGTGACGGCCGACAGGGGGCGGCGGGACGTCAGTTCTTC,CASSDGRQGAAGRQFF
TRBJ1-5,TRBV28,NA,NA,TGTGCCTCCCGTATGAGGCAGGGCGGCCAGCCCCAGCATTTT,CASRMRQGGQPQHF
TRBJ2-7,TRBV25-1,NA,TRBD1,TGTGCCAGCTCCTCCCGGACAGGGTTCTACGAGCAGTACTTC,CASSSRTGFYEQYF
TRBJ2-1,TRBV2,NA,TRBD2,TGTGCCAGCAGGGCCGGGACTAGCGGGACCAACAATGAGCAGTTCTTC,CASRAGTSGTNNEQFF
TRBJ1-6,TRBV19,NA,TRBD1,TGTGCCAGTAGGCCCCTAGGGGGCTATTCACCCCTCCACTTT,CASRPLGGYSPLHF
TRBJ2-6,TRBV18,NA,TRBD2,TGTGCCAGCTCACCACCGATTGGGGGGGAGGACACCGAAAGCTCTGGGGCCAACGTCCTGACTTTC,CASSPPIGGEDTESSGANVLTF
TRBJ1-5,TRBV19,NA,NA,TGTGCCAGTAGTATAGACAGGGTTCAGCCCCAGCATTTT,CASSIDRVQPQHF
TRBJ2-2,TRBV19,NA,NA,TGTGCCAGTAGTATAGTAAATCGGAACACCGGGGAGCTGTTTTTT,CASSIVNRNTGELFF
TRBJ1-2,TRBV19,NA,NA,TGTGCCAGTAGTAACAAGGACACAGGCTACACCTTC,CASSNKDTGYTF
TRBJ1-3,TRBV19,NA,NA,TGTGCCAGTAGTATTACAGGGATCAGCTCTGGAAACACCATATATTTT,CASSITGISSGNTIYF
TRBJ1-2,TRBV4-3,NA,NA,TGCGCCAGCAGCCAACCCCTATACAGTCCCTATGGCTACACCTTC,CASSQPLYSPYGYTF
TRBJ2-5,TRBV5-4,NA,NA,TGTGCCAGCAGCTTGGCGGCAGGGACTTTTGGAGAGACCCAGTACTTC,CASSLAAGTFGETQYF
TRBJ1-5,TRBV19,NA,NA,TGTGCCAGTAGTATAGAGCGGGGGCCTCAGCCCCAGCATTTT,CASSIERGPQPQHF
TRBJ2-1,TRBV5-1,NA,TRBD2,TGCGCCAGCGGACGACTAGCGGGGGAAGAGCAGTTCTTC,CASGRLAGEEQFF
TRBJ2-3,TRBV5-6,NA,NA,TGTGCCAGCAGCTCCCTAAGTCGCAGCGGCGGAAGCACAGATACGCAGTATTTT,CASSSLSRSGGSTDTQYF